Below, one T cell receptor (beta chain) is given with its context. Its target is not known. Each multiple sclerosis control was a treatment-naive patient with relapsing-remitting disease that was either stable or active. CDR3 length: 14 residues. From germline, CDR1 is LGHDT and CDR2 YNNKEL (reference sequence). The V and J ends lost 6 bases and 7 bases, in that order; junction bases with no gene match: 9. This entry belongs to a study of CD8 T cells in Susac syndrome. Study observations and caveats: TCR sequencing and HLA analysis covered a relatively small number of individuals.

Random hexamers primed reverse transcription of 0.5 to 1 ug RNA. Amplification of TCR beta CDR3 across 54 Vbeta and 13 Jbeta was performed with immunoSEQ multiplex PCR. In TCRdb, the immunoSEQ multiplex PCR reads were re-called with MiXCR into one record per CDR3 protein. The sample yields roughly 120,000 distinct CDR3 sequences, roughly 94% seen once. This TCR was sampled from a human donor with multiple sclerosis. This chain connects TRBV3-1 to TRBJ1-2; 9 nucleotides agree with TRBD1. The sequenced sample was CD4+ T cells from PBMCs. CDR3 sequence reads: CASSPGTGSAGYTF. The CDR3 DNA is TGTGCCAGCAGTCCCGGGACAGGGTCGGCTGGCTACACCTTC.